One sample yielded the 3 T cell receptor beta chains listed below, sequenced in a study of regulatory T cells in long-lasting Graves disease. Documented time point: newly diagnosed GD, antithyroid drugs for less than 3 months. The TCR library was made from RNA extracted from PBMCs. Building of the TCR beta libraries involved iRepertoire HTBI primers and Arm-PCR of CDR3 regions. TCRdb processed the multiplex PCR reads anew with MiXCR; each CDR3 protein has one entry. Of 560,000 or so distinct CDR3 sequences in the sample, 16% were seen once. These records were also assigned to another study, of T cells in Graves' hyperthyroidism and ophthalmopathy.

The sample was peripheral blood mononuclear cells (PBMCs), taken at new diagnosis, from a patient treated with antithyroid drugs. These receptors were collected from a man between 18 and 35 years old with Graves disease.

The chain joins TRBV9 to TRBJ2-4; 8 positions agree with TRBD2. Germline CDR1 SGDLS, CDR2 YYNGEE. The CDR3 is 16 amino acids. With V trimmed by 1 base and J by 0 bases, 3 bases remained unmatched. The CDR3 loop is CASSVRGGLAKNIQYF. The CDR3 DNA reads as TGTGCCAGCAGCGTACGGGGGGGCCTAGCCAAAAACATTCAGTACTTC. Looking up the rest from reference TRBV9 and TRBJ2-4 gives the full variable domain: DSGVTQTPKHLITATGQRVTLRCSPRSGDLSVYWYQQSLDQGLQFLIQYYNGEERAKGNILERFSAQQFPDLHSELNLSSLELGDSALYFCASSVRGGLAKNIQYFGAGTRLSVL.

This clonotype was observed at least ten times. The chain joins TRBV6-1 to TRBJ1-1; D unresolved. The CDR3 spans 13 residues. The germline V gene encodes CDR1 MNHNS and CDR2 SASEGT. Trimming left V 7 bases short and J 7 bases short, with 16 bases between. In nucleotides, the CDR3 is TGTGCCAGCACACGCGGTGACCGTATTGAAGCTTTCTTT. The encoded protein is CASTRGDRIEAFF.

This clonotype was seen a few times. The chain is built from TRBV19 and TRBJ2-5; the D gene is possibly TRBD2 (5 bases). Germline V lookup: CDR1 LNHDA, CDR2 SQIVND (reference sequence). This CDR3 region has 13 residues. The V end was cut by 4 bases, the J end by 4 bases, with 10 bases between. The CDR3 DNA follows: TGTGCCAGTAGTAGGCCTAGCTCAGAGACCCAGTACTTC. This encodes CASSRPSSETQYF.